This T cell receptor delta chain was profiled in a study of γδ T cells in repeated Plasmodium falciparum infection. Study-level background: Over around 630 days, donors received four mosquito-bite P. falciparum NF54 infections. Points from the study as a whole: Waves of new clonotype selection appeared after repeated controlled infections in Vdelta2-negative, largely Vdelta1+, gammadelta T cells.

This clone was detected only a few times. Its antigen remains unidentified. A far larger clone differs by one base, so this is likely a read error. This same CDR3 is encoded by further DNA sequences in the sample. TCRdb processed the multiplex PCR reads again with the CATT caller. The table records about 48,000 delta-chain clones, less than 2% of them present only once. Vgamma9/Vdelta2+ and Vdelta2-negative gammadelta T cells were flow-sorted from PBMC for bulk sequencing. CDR1 is GEAIGNYY and CDR2 is EKD in the germline V gene. The CDR3 length is 21 residues. Material for sequencing was gamma-delta T cells from blood. J gene calling gave no result, while the V gene is TRDV2; the D segment call TRDD3 is taken from the table without a DNA check. The receptor comes from a pool of human donors (malaria-infected and uninfected, not separated). The DNA of the CDR3 is TGTGCCTGTGACACCGACAACTGGGGGATACGCGTCTTACCAATCACGCCCCCTCGGATCTTT. Protein product: CACDTDNWGIRVLPITPPRIF.